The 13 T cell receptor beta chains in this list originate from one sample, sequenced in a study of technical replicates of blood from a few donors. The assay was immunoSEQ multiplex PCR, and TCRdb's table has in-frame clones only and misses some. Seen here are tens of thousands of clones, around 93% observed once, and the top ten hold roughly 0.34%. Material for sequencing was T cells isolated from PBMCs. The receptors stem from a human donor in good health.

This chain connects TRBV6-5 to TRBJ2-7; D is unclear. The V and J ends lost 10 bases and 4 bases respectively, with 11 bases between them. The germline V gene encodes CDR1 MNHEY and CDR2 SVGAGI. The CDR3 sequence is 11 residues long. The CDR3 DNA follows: TGTGCCACCGCTTCTACGTACGAGCAGTACTTC. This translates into CATASTYEQYF.

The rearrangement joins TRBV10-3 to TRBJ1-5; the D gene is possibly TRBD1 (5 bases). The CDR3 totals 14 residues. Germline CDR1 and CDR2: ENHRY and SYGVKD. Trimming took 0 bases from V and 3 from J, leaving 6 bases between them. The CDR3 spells CAISESTDNQPQHF. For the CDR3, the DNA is TGTGCCATCAGTGAGTCGACAGACAATCAGCCCCAGCATTTT.

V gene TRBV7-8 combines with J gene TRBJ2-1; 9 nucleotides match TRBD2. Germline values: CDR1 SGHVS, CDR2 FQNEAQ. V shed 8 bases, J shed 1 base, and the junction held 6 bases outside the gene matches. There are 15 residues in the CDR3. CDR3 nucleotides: TGTGCCAGCGGTCTAGCGGGACGATCCTACAATGAGCAGTTCTTC. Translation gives CASGLAGRSYNEQFF.

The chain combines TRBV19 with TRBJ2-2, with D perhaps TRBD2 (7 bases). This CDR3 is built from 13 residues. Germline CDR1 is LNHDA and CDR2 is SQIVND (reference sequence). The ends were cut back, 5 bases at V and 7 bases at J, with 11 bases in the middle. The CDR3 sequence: CASSAGAVGELFF. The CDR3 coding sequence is TGTGCCAGTAGTGCGGGGGCCGTCGGGGAGCTGTTTTTT.

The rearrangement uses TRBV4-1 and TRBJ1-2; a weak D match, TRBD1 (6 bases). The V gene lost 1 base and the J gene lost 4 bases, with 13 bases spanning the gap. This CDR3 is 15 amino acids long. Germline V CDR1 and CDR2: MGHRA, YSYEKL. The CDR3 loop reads CASSQGNSDSYGYTF. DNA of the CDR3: TGCGCCAGCAGCCAAGGAAATTCGGACAGCTATGGCTACACCTTC.

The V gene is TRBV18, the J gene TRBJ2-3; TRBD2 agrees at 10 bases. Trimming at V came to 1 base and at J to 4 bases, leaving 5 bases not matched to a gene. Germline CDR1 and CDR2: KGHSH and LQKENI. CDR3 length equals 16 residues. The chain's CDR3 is CASSPLVAGGADTQYF. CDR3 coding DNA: TGTGCCAGCTCACCACTAGTAGCGGGAGGTGCAGATACGCAGTATTTT.

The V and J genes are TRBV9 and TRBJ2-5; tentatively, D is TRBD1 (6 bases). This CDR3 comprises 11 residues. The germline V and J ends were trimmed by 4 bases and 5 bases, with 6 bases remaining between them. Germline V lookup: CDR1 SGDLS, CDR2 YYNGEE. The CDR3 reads CASSRGETQYF. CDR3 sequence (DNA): TGTGCCAGCAGCAGGGGGGAGACCCAGTACTTC.

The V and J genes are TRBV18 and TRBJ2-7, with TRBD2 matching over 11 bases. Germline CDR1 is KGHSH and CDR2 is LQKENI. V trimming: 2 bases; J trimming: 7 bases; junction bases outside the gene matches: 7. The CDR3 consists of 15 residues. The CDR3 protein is CASSPVLAGEGEQYF. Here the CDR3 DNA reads TGTGCCAGCTCACCAGTACTAGCGGGAGAAGGTGAGCAGTACTTC.

CDR3 region: CASSPDFYGYTF. For the CDR3, the DNA is TGTGCCAGCTCACCTGACTTCTATGGCTACACCTTC. This chain connects TRBV18 to TRBJ1-2; no clear D. Germline CDR1 and CDR2: KGHSH and LQKENI. This CDR3 is built from 12 residues. V was trimmed by 3 bases and J by 4 bases, leaving 6 bases between them.

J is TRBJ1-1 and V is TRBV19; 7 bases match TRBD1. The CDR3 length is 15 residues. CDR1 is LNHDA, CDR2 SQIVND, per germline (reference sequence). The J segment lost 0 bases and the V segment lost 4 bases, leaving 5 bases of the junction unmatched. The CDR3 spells CASSSPGTVNTEAFF. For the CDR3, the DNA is TGTGCCAGTAGTAGCCCGGGGACAGTGAACACTGAAGCTTTCTTT.

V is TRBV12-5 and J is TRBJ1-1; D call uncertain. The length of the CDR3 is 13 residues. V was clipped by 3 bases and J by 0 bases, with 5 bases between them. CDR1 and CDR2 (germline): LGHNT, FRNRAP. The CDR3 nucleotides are TGTGCTAGTGGTTTATCCATGAACACTGAAGCTTTCTTT. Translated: CASGLSMNTEAFF.

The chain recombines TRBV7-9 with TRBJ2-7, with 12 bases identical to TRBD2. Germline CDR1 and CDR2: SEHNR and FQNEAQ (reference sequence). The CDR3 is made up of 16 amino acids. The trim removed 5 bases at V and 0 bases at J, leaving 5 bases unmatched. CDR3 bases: TGTGCCAGCAGCCAAACGACTAGCGGGAGCTCCTACGAGCAGTACTTC. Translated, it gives CASSQTTSGSSYEQYF.

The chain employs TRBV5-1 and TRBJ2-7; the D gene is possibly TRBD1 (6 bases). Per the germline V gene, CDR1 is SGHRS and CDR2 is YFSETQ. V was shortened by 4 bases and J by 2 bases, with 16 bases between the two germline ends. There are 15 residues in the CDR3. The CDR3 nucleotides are TGCGCCAGCAGCCACGGGCAGGGGTTGACCTACGAGCAGTACTTC. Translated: CASSHGQGLTYEQYF.